This TCR beta chain was observed in a study of CD8 T cells in ankylosing spondylitis (dated by TCRdb to about 2017). With regard to the full study: The study set out to find disease-linked TCR variants by profiling T cell receptor beta repertoires in ankylosing spondylitis patients and healthy donors. The full study cohort was made up of about two dozen ankylosing spondylitis patients and roughly 100 healthy donors. Peripheral blood was sampled, and synovial fluid was also collected from ankylosing spondylitis patients. The investigation overall reported the following: Blood from ankylosing spondylitis patients appeared to be characterized by a TCR beta motif made up of fewer than ten highly homologous amino acid variants. Some motif variants were previously reported in synovial fluid and blood of reactive arthritis patients, suggesting common disease-initiation mechanisms. The disease-linked clones were reported as significantly enriched in matched synovial fluid samples from ankylosing spondylitis patients. A CD8+ phenotype was shown by the disease-linked clones, which were found at relatively low frequencies in peripheral blood.

Data came from an Illumina HiSeq 2500. Quantitative 5'-RACE with molecular barcodes was used to prepare TCR beta libraries. The authors' analysis ran thus. Disease-linked TCR variants were identified with a new computational method built on a probabilistic model of VDJ rearrangement. TCRdb applied fastp at Q25 and MiXCR to the public reads, then kept only in-frame beta chains. Entries that share a CDR3 protein sequence are merged under the most common genes and DNA. The V and J calls follow TCRdb's processing rather than the paper's. Across this sample there are about 360,000 distinct CDR3 sequences, with roughly 20% seen only once. Around 13% of the sample lies in the top ten. Of note for this clonotype: Its antigen target is currently unknown. It has no much larger one-base neighbor in the sample; base qualities were not kept.

The source of this sequence is a male donor with ankylosing spondylitis or in good health (not recorded which). Sequenced material: blood, either unsorted or a sorted T cell fraction (not recorded which).

The CDR3 sequence is CAWSETGVGEQYF. The nucleotide sequence is TGTGCCTGGAGTGAGACAGGGGTTGGGGAGCAGTACTTC. The rearrangement combines TRBV30 with TRBJ2-7; TRBD1 aligns with 8 central bases. According to the germline V gene (reference sequence), CDR1 reads GTSNPN and CDR2 reads SVGIG. From its cysteine to its phenylalanine, the CDR3 spans 13 amino acids. Just CDR3 DNA is preserved here, 39 bases in frame from base 1. V is cut back by 1 base and J by 7 bases, with 6 bases in the junction unmatched.